This T cell receptor (beta chain) derives from a study of shared clonotypes between healthy human individuals. The CDR3 covers 13 residues. The V gene lost 1 base and the J gene lost 1 base, with 4 bases spanning the gap. CDR1 is SGHVS, CDR2 FQNEAQ, per germline. The protocol was immunoSEQ multiplex PCR, while the TCRdb copy is restricted to in-frame clones and leaves out a portion. The sample consists of about 480,000 clones, 75% to 80% of them appearing once. This sequence was found in a woman between 40 and 55 years old in good health. Some clones in this sample may be carry-over from other donors' samples. This chain connects TRBV7-8 to TRBJ1-2; no clear D. Sample: PBMCs. The DNA for the CDR3 is TGTGCCAGCAGCTTAGGGGGTAACTATGGCTACACCTTC. This gives the protein CASSLGGNYGYTF.